Listed here are 9 T cell receptor beta chains from one sample, sequenced in a study of cytomegalovirus exposure and HLA in healthy donors. Amplification used 60 Vbeta primers and 13 Jbeta primers. Produced via immunoSEQ multiplex PCR; TCRdb's table is partial and in-frame only. The sample lists 250,000 to 350,000 clones, about four fifths occurring once. The material sequenced was PBMCs. Source of these receptors: a girl aged 2-10 years in good health and CMV-seronegative.

The rearrangement links TRBV7-6 to TRBJ1-4; D uncertain. The CDR3 spans 15 residues. V was trimmed by 1 base and J by 5 bases, leaving 11 bases between them. CDR1 SGHVS and CDR2 FNYEAQ come from the germline V gene. The CDR3 DNA follows: TGTGCCAGCAGCTTAGAGGTCGGAGGCAATGAAAAACTGTTTTTT. It yields the protein CASSLEVGGNEKLFF. Together with reference TRBV7-6 and TRBJ1-4, the CDR3 gives the full variable domain: GAGVSQSPRYKVTKRGQDVALRCDPISGHVSLYWYRQALGQGPEFLTYFNYEAQQDKSGLPNDRFSAERPEGSISTLTIQRTEQRDSAMYRCASSLEVGGNEKLFFGSGTQLSVL.

As DNA, the CDR3 is TGCAGTGCTCATGACAATGAGCAGTTCTTC. It specifies CSAHDNEQFF. The rearrangement joins TRBV20-1 to TRBJ2-1; D uncertain. Trimming pared 5 bases from V and 5 bases from J, leaving 4 bases between. This CDR3 contains 10 residues. Per germline, CDR1 DFQATT and CDR2 SNEGSKA (reference sequence).

The chain couples TRBV4-1 to TRBJ2-1; D uncertain. The CDR3 consists of 13 residues. V lost 1 base and J 7 bases, leaving 8 bases between the germline ends. Germline CDR1 and CDR2: MGHRA and YSYEKL. The CDR3 here is CASSQVSRNEQFF. CDR3 DNA: TGCGCCAGCAGCCAAGTAAGTCGGAATGAGCAGTTCTTC.

The chain is built from TRBV7-6 and TRBJ2-3, with a weak D call TRBD2 (6 bases). Germline assignment: CDR1 SGHVS and CDR2 FNYEAQ. V was cut by 3 bases and J by 2 bases, with 12 bases left in between. The CDR3 has 15 amino acids. Here the CDR3 reads CASSFGGGYTDTQYF. The CDR3 DNA sequence: TGTGCCAGCAGCTTCGGTGGGGGGTACACAGATACGCAGTATTTT.

This CDR3 is CASSSHRGAFF. DNA of the CDR3: TGTGCCAGCAGCTCACATAGGGGAGCTTTCTTT. The rearrangement uses TRBV9 and TRBJ1-1; tentatively, D is TRBD1 (5 bases). The V and J ends lost 4 bases and 10 bases respectively, with 11 bases between them. Germline V CDR1 and CDR2: SGDLS, YYNGEE. This CDR3 comprises 11 residues.

The CDR3 DNA sequence: TGTGCCTGGAGATTGGGCAATTCTAACTATGGCTACACCTTC. Residues: CAWRLGNSNYGYTF. The chain carries TRBV30 and TRBJ1-2; D call uncertain. The CDR3 length is 14 residues. Trimming left V 3 bases short and J 0 bases short, with 11 bases between. Germline CDR1 is GTSNPN and CDR2 is SVGIG (reference sequence).

This clone turned up a few times. The rearrangement uses TRBV7-8 and TRBJ2-7, with a tentative D call TRBD1 (5 bases). The CDR3 spans 14 residues. V lost 2 bases and J 2 bases, leaving 10 bases between the germline ends. Germline lookup yields CDR1 SGHVS and CDR2 FQNEAQ. CDR3 DNA sequence: TGTGCCAGCAGCTTAATGGCAGGGCCCTACGAGCAGTACTTC. It codes for CASSLMAGPYEQYF.

The chain recombines TRBV19 with TRBJ2-7; 8 bases line up with TRBD1. With V trimmed by 5 bases and J by 6 bases, 9 bases remained unmatched. Germline V lookup: CDR1 LNHDA, CDR2 SQIVND (reference sequence). CDR3 size: 14 residues. CDR3 bases: TGTGCCAGTAGTCGAGGACAGGGAGTAAGCGAGCAGTACTTC. It is translated as CASSRGQGVSEQYF.

A few counts support this clone. The V call is TRBV7-9, the J call TRBJ2-1, with D possibly TRBD1 on 6 matching bases. Per germline, CDR1 SEHNR and CDR2 FQNEAQ (reference sequence). The CDR3 is made up of 16 amino acids. V dropped 3 bases and J dropped 0 bases, with 12 bases sitting between them. CDR3 amino acids: CASSFSRGLSYNEQFF. CDR3 in DNA: TGTGCCAGCAGCTTTTCCAGGGGTCTCTCCTACAATGAGCAGTTCTTC.